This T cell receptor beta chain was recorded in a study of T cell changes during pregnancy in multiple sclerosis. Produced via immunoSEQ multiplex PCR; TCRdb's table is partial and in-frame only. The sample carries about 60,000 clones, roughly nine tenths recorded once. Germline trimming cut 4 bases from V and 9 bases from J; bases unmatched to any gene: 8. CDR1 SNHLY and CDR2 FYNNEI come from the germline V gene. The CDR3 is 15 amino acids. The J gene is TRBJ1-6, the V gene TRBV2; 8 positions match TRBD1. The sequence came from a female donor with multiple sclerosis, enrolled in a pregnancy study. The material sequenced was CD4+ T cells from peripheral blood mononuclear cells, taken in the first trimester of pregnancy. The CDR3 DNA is TGTGCCAGCAGTGCCCGCGAGGACAGGGCTTCACCCCTCCACTTT. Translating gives CASSAREDRASPLHF.